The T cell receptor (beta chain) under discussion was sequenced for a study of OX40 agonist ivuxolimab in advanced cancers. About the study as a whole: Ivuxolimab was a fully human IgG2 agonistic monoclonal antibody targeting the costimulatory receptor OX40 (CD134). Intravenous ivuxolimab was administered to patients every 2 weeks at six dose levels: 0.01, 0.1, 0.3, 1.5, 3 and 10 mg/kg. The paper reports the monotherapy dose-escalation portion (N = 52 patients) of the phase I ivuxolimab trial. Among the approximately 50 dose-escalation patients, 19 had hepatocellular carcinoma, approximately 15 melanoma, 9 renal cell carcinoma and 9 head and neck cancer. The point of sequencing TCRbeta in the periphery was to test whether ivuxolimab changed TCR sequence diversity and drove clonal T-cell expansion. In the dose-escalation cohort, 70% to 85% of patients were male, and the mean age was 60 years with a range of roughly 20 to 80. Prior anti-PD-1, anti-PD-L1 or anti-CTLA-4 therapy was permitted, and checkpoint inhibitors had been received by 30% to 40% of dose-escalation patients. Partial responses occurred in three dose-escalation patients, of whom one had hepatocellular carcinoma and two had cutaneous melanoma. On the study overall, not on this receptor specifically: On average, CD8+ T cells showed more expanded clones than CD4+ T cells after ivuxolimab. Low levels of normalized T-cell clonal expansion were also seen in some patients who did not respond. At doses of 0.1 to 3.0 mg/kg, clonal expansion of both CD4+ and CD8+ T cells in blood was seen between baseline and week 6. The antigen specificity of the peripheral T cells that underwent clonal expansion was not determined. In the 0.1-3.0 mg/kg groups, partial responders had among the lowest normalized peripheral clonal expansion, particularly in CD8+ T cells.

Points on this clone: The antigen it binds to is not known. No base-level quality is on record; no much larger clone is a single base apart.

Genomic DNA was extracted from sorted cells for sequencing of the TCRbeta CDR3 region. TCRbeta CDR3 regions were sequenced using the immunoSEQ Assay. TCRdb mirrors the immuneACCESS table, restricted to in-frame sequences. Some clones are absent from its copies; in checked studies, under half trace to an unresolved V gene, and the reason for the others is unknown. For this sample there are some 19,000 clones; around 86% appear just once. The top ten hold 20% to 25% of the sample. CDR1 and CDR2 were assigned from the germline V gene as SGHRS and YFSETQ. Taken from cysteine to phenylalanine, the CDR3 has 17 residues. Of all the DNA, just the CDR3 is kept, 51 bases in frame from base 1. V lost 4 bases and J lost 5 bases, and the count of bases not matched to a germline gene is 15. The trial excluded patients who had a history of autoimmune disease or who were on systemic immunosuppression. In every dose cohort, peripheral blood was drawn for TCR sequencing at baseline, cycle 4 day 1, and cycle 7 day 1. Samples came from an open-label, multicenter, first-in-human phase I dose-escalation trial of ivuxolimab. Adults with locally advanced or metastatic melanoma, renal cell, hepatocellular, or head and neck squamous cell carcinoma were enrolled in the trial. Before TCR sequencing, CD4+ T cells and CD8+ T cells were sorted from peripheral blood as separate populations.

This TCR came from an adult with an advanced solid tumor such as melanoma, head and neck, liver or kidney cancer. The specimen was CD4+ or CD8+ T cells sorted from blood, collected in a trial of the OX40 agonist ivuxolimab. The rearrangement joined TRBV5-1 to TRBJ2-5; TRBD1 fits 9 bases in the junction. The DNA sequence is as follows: TGCGCCAGCAGCGAACATATTACTGGGACAGGGACTGAGACCCAGTACTTC. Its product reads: CASSEHITGTGTETQYF.